Presented here are 4 T cell receptor beta chains from one specimen sequenced in a study of T-cell reconstitution after alpha-beta-depleted transplantation in children. During its preparation, the TCRbeta library received unique molecular identifiers. TCRdb reanalysed the PCR reads using MiXCR and keeps one entry per CDR3 protein. The data show about 170,000 distinct CDR3 sequences, over 8.5% seen once. The sequencing used PBMCs, collected before TCRalphabeta/CD19-depleted stem cell transplant. All receptors come from a boy younger than 10 with acute myeloid leukemia, due to receive a stem cell transplant.

Many counts were recorded for this clonotype. The rearrangement joins TRBV4-1 to TRBJ1-5; TRBD1 matches at 7 bases. The V segment lost 4 bases and the J segment 1 base; nucleotides outside the gene matches: 4. The germline CDR1 and CDR2 sequences are MGHRA and YSYEKL. The CDR3 covers 15 residues. CDR3 coding DNA: TGCGCCAGCAGCCGCTCAGGGGGGAGCAATCAGCCCCAGCATTTT. It is translated as CASSRSGGSNQPQHF.

In its sample, this clonotype was seen many times. In DNA, the CDR3 is TGCGCCAGCCTCGTGGAAAGCTATTCCTCTGGGGCCAACGTCCTGACTTTC. Translation: CASLVESYSSGANVLTF. The chain is built from TRBV10-1 and TRBJ2-6; D remains ambiguous. From germline, CDR1 is WNHNN and CDR2 SYGVQD (reference sequence). Trimming pared 8 bases from V and 0 bases from J, leaving 17 bases between. The CDR3 has 17 residues.

There are many counts of this clonotype. This chain uses TRBV28 with TRBJ2-7, with D possibly being TRBD2 (6 bases). The V gene lost 7 bases and the J gene lost 2 bases, with 18 bases spanning the gap. Germline V lookup: CDR1 MDHEN, CDR2 SYDVKM. The CDR3 covers 15 residues. In DNA, the CDR3 is TGTGCCAGCACCTTGGGAGGAAGTCCTACCTACGAGCAGTACTTC. Translating gives CASTLGGSPTYEQYF.

Comments on this clonotype: It may be a read error: a sequence one base away is much more abundant. The chain couples TRBV27 to TRBJ2-3; D is ambiguous. CDR3 size: 14 residues. The germline V gene encodes CDR1 MNHEY and CDR2 SMNVEV (reference sequence). Trimming removed 5 bases from V and 4 bases from J, with 13 bases in between. CDR3 loop: CASSPRVPSDTQYF. DNA of the CDR3: TGTGCCAGCAGTCCAAGGGTCCCCTCAGATACGCAGTATTTT.